This TCR beta chain was profiled in a study of cytomegalovirus exposure and HLA in healthy donors. Findings and limits, study-wide: The study flagged 150 to 200 TCR beta chains as cytomegalovirus-associated.

As for this clone: Its antigen is unknown.

PCR amplification relied on 60 Vbeta primers (plus 13 Jbeta primers). Generated by immunoSEQ multiplex PCR, the TCRdb table keeps only in-frame clones and is missing some. The table has approximately 80,000 clones, 63% seen once. The V gene's germline CDR1 is ENHRY and CDR2 SYGVKD. The CDR3 runs 17 residues. V lost 0 bases and J lost 2, with 16 bases in between. This sequence originates from a woman aged 35 to 49 in good health and CMV-seropositive. Sequenced sample: PBMCs. V usage is TRBV10-3 and J usage is TRBJ1-2; D perhaps matches TRBD1 (5 bases). CDR3 coding DNA: TGTGCCATCAGTGAGTCAGGGTTAATGTCAGGGAACTATGGCTACACCTTC. Translating it yields CAISESGLMSGNYGYTF.